The 23 T cell receptor beta chains listed next were all sequenced from one sample in a study of T cell repertoires in cytomegalovirus infection. Their antigen targets remain unknown. TCRdb itself ran the reads through MiXCR, one entry per CDR3 protein. The sample has about 500,000 distinct CDR3 sequences; around a third are singletons. This specimen was cultured PBMCs, taken from culture after CMV antigen stimulation. These receptors were collected from a human donor in good health (CMV status not recorded). Some clones in this sample may be carry-over from other donors' samples.

This clonotype was counted a few times. The DNA for the CDR3 is TGTGCCAGCAGCCGTCGACAGGGCGATGAAAAACTGTTTTTT. Translated: CASSRRQGDEKLFF. This chain links TRBV7-2 with TRBJ1-4, with 7 bases that match TRBD1. V shed 5 bases, J shed 6 bases, and the junction held 6 bases outside the gene matches. CDR1 SGHTA and CDR2 FQGNSA come from the germline V gene. The CDR3 spans 14 residues. The whole variable domain, filled in from reference TRBV7-2 and TRBJ1-4, reads GAGVSQSPSNKVTEKGKDVELRCDPISGHTALYWYRQSLGQGLEFLIYFQGNSAPDKSGLPSDRFSAERTGGSVSTLTIQRTQQEDSAVYLCASSRRQGDEKLFFGSGTQLSVL.

The V gene is TRBV7-9, the J gene TRBJ1-5; D not certain. The length of the CDR3 is 15 residues. Trimming stripped 8 bases from V and 0 bases from J, with 14 bases between. The germline V gene encodes CDR1 SEHNR and CDR2 FQNEAQ (reference sequence). The CDR3 here is CASGGLNYSNQPQHF. The CDR3 region has the DNA TGTGCCAGCGGTGGGCTGAACTATAGCAATCAGCCCCAGCATTTT. Variable domain in full (rest from reference TRBV7-9 and TRBJ1-5): DTGVSQNPRHKITKRGQNVTFRCDPISEHNRLYWYRQTLGQGPEFLTYFQNEAQLEKSRLLSDRFSAERPKGSFSTLEIQRTEQGDSAMYLCASGGLNYSNQPQHFGDGTRLSIL.

This clonotype was found a few times. The V call is TRBV28, the J call TRBJ1-1; D unclear. V lost 7 bases and J lost 5, with 20 bases in between. CDR3 length: 15 amino acids. Per germline, CDR1 MDHEN and CDR2 SYDVKM. The DNA for the CDR3 is TGTGCCAGCACCCAAGTAGGTTCCGGAGATACTGAAGCTTTCTTT. Its protein is CASTQVGSGDTEAFF. Combining the CDR3 with reference TRBV28 and TRBJ1-1 gives the whole variable domain DVKVTQSSRYLVKRTGEKVFLECVQDMDHENMFWYRQDPGLGLRLIYFSYDVKMKEKGDIPEGYSVSREKKERFSLILESASTNQTSMYLCASTQVGSGDTEAFFGQGTRLTVV.

The V gene is TRBV12-3 or TRBV12-4, the J gene TRBJ2-7; D is unresolved. The length of the CDR3 is 13 residues. V was clipped by 2 bases and J by 3 bases, with 8 bases between them. This CDR3 reads CASSLSPGYEQYV. CDR3 DNA sequence: TGTGCCAGCAGTTTAAGTCCGGGCTACGAGCAGTACGTC.

This clonotype was counted ten times or more. J is TRBJ2-1 and V is TRBV7-2; TRBD2 matches 8 bases. The CDR3 extends over 17 amino acids. Germline CDR1 is SGHTA and CDR2 is FQGNSA. V was clipped by 3 bases and J by 1 base; unmatched bases: 8. CDR3 DNA: TGTGCCAGCAGCTTCCGTTCACTAGCGGTTTCCTACAATGAGCAGTTCTTC. It codes for CASSFRSLAVSYNEQFF.

CDR3 sequence reads: CASRNSGEYEQYV. CDR3 in DNA: TGTGCCAGCAGGAATTCAGGGGAGTACGAGCAGTACGTC. The V gene is TRBV6-1, the J gene TRBJ2-7; D might be TRBD1 (6 bases). The CDR3 has 13 amino acids. Trimming cost V 6 bases and J 4 bases, with 13 bases left between them. Looked up from germline, CDR1 is MNHNS and CDR2 is SASEGT.

This clonotype has ten or more counts. The junction and the germline gene differ at one end; a read error may be behind it. The rearrangement links TRBV7-7 to TRBJ2-5, with D uncertain. Germline V gene data show CDR1 as SSHAT and CDR2 as FNYEAQ (reference sequence). The CDR3 consists of 17 residues. This CDR3 is CASSYRGPPREEETQYF. The CDR3, as DNA: TGTGCTAGCAGCTATCGCGGACCCCCTCGTGAGGAAGAGACCCAGTACTTC.

The chain joins TRBV6-5 to TRBJ1-1; D not resolved. This CDR3 is built from 11 residues. The V end was cut by 5 bases, the J end by 8 bases, with 9 bases between. Per the germline V gene, CDR1 is MNHEY and CDR2 is SVGAGI. The CDR3: CASSHGREAFF. Written as DNA, the CDR3 is TGTGCCAGCAGTCACGGCCGGGAAGCTTTCTTT.

This clonotype was seen just once. This rearrangement joins TRBV27 to TRBJ1-5; the D gene is possibly TRBD1 (5 bases). Germline CDR1 MNHEY, CDR2 SMNVEV (reference sequence). The CDR3 contains 15 residues. The germline V and J ends were trimmed by 3 bases and 5 bases, with 14 bases remaining between them. The CDR3 DNA sequence: TGTGCCAGCAGTTTGGGGACCCCAGGGTATCAGCCCCAGCATTTT. This codes for CASSLGTPGYQPQHF.

This clonotype was observed a handful of times. V gene TRBV5-6 combines with J gene TRBJ1-1; possible D gene TRBD1, 5 bases. Germline V gene lookup returns CDR1 SGHDT and CDR2 YYEEEE. Between the trimmed V and J ends, which lost 0 bases and 9 bases, there was a span of 9 bases. This CDR3 comprises 12 residues. Written as DNA, the CDR3 is TGTGCCAGCAGCTTGGCGGGGGTTCAAGCTTTCTTT. It specifies CASSLAGVQAFF.

This clonotype was observed a handful of times. The CDR3 sequence is CASSLTSPQEQFF. The DNA for the CDR3 is TGTGCCAGTAGCCTAACTAGCCCTCAGGAGCAGTTCTTC. This chain uses TRBV19 with TRBJ2-1; a possible D gene is TRBD2 (6 bases). From germline, CDR1 is LNHDA and CDR2 SQIVND (reference sequence). V was cut by 6 bases and J by 10 bases, with 16 bases left in between. This CDR3 has 13 residues. The variable domain in full, with the rest retrieved from reference TRBV19 and TRBJ2-1, is DGGITQSPKYLFRKEGQNVTLSCEQNLNHDAMYWYRQDPGQGLRLIYYSQIVNDFQKGDIAEGYSVSREKKESFPLTVTSAQKNPTAFYLCASSLTSPQEQFFGPGTRLTVL.

The chain uses TRBV6-6 and TRBJ1-1; D gene unclear. The germline gives CDR1 MNHNY, CDR2 SVGAGI (reference sequence). The CDR3 length is 16 residues. Between the trimmed V and J ends, which lost 2 bases and 5 bases, there was a span of 18 bases. DNA for the CDR3: TGTGCCAGCAGTTACCCCTCGCGTGTTCGAGGGACTGAAGCTTTCTTT. Translated: CASSYPSRVRGTEAFF.

The rearrangement links TRBV6-2 or TRBV6-3 to TRBJ2-7; the D is unclear. Germline CDR1 is MNHEY and CDR2 is SVGEGT. This CDR3 region has 13 residues. The V and J ends lost 5 bases and 1 base respectively, with 9 bases between them. CDR3 nucleotide sequence: TGTGCCAGCAGTCGAGACAAATCCTACGAGCAGTACTTC. Its translation: CASSRDKSYEQYF.

The rearrangement links TRBV27 to TRBJ1-1; a possible D gene is TRBD1 (5 bases). CDR1 MNHEY and CDR2 SMNVEV come from the germline V gene (reference sequence). The CDR3 covers 11 residues. Between the trimmed V and J ends, which lost 5 bases and 7 bases, there was a span of 8 bases. The CDR3 nucleotides are TGTGCCAGCAGTACGCAGGGTGAAGCTTTCTTT. Translating it yields CASSTQGEAFF.

In its sample, this clonotype was seen many times. The V and J genes are TRBV7-2 and TRBJ1-1; D gene unclear. With 1 base removed from V and 4 bases from J, the gap between germline ends came to 7 bases. This CDR3 contains 13 residues. Germline V gene sequence: CDR1 SGHTA, CDR2 FQGNSA. The CDR3 DNA is TGTGCCAGCAGCTTAGGAGGGCCCACTGAAGCTTTCTTT. It is translated as CASSLGGPTEAFF.

Of note for this clonotype: A read error may account for a junction end that differs from germline. V usage is TRBV9 and J usage is TRBJ2-1; no firm D call. Germline lookup yields CDR1 SGDLS and CDR2 YYNGEE. This CDR3 has 14 residues. As DNA, the CDR3 is TGTGCCAGCAGCGGTTCCTCGTCCTACAATGAGCCGTTCTTC. Amino acids: CASSGSSSYNEPFF.

This clonotype appeared a few times. J is TRBJ1-1 and V is TRBV7-2; D unresolved. Germline CDR1 and CDR2: SGHTA and FQGNSA. This CDR3 is built from 14 residues. The ends were cut back, 8 bases at V and 7 bases at J, with 20 bases in the middle. The CDR3 protein is CASEKGGGVVEAFF. CDR3 in DNA: TGTGCCAGCGAAAAGGGCGGTGGGGTCGTTGAAGCTTTCTTT.

For the CDR3, the DNA is TGCGCCAGCAGCTTGGAAGACCATGCAGGGGCCCAAGAGACCCAGTACTTC. Protein: CASSLEDHAGAQETQYF. The rearrangement links TRBV5-1 to TRBJ2-5, with a weak D call TRBD1 (6 bases). CDR1 is SGHRS and CDR2 is YFSETQ in the germline V gene. Trimming stripped 0 bases from V and 1 base from J, with 16 bases between. The CDR3 extends over 17 amino acids.

The chain joins TRBV27 to TRBJ1-2, with D perhaps TRBD1 (5 bases). Per germline, CDR1 MNHEY and CDR2 SMNVEV (reference sequence). V shed 7 bases and J shed 6 bases, with 15 bases lying between them. This CDR3 is built from 13 residues. CDR3 sequence reads: CASNDRGGDGYTF. DNA of the CDR3: TGTGCCAGCAACGATCGGGGGGGGGATGGCTACACCTTC.

J is TRBJ2-1 and V is TRBV4-2, with D possibly being TRBD1 (6 bases). Trimming left V 0 bases short and J 8 bases short, with 14 bases between. In germline, CDR1 is LGHNA, CDR2 YNFKEQ. This CDR3 is 15 amino acids long. The CDR3 loop is CASSQEQGRIYEQFF. The CDR3 nucleotides are TGTGCCAGCAGCCAAGAACAGGGAAGGATCTATGAGCAGTTCTTC.

The J gene is TRBJ2-1, the V gene TRBV15; the D is unclear. The CDR3 consists of 13 residues. Germline loops: CDR1 LNHNV, CDR2 YYDKDF (reference sequence). V was cut by 4 bases and J by 4 bases, with 8 bases left in between. In DNA form, the CDR3 reads TGTGCCACCAGCATGCCCCTATACAATGAGCAGTTCTTC. Translating gives CATSMPLYNEQFF.

V gene TRBV4-1 combines with J gene TRBJ1-4, with D uncertain. The V end was cut by 2 bases, the J end by 16 bases, with 14 bases between. Germline V gene sequence: CDR1 MGHRA, CDR2 YSYEKL. This CDR3 is built from 12 residues. CDR3 DNA sequence: TGCGCCAGCAGCCAAACTGACAATTACCCGTTTTTT. It codes for CASSQTDNYPFF.

In this sample, this clonotype turned up once. This chain links TRBV27 with TRBJ1-6; possibly TRBD1 for D (5 bases). V lost 8 bases, J lost 6 bases, and 20 bases lay in between. Germline CDR1 reads MNHEY; CDR2 reads SMNVEV (reference sequence). This CDR3 has 16 amino acids. The CDR3 DNA follows: TGTGCCAGCCTTCAGCTCAACCGGAGGGGTAATTCACCCCTCCACTTT. Amino acid sequence: CASLQLNRRGNSPLHF.